Listed here are 8 T cell receptor beta chains from one sample, sequenced in a study of cytomegalovirus exposure and HLA in healthy donors. PCR amplification relied on 60 Vbeta primers (plus 13 Jbeta primers). Produced via immunoSEQ multiplex PCR; TCRdb's table is partial and in-frame only. The table lists 65,000 to 80,000 clones, approximately 79% of them singletons. Sequenced input: PBMCs. These TCRs come from a woman in her thirties or forties in good health and CMV-seropositive.

The genes are TRBV5-1 and TRBJ1-1, with 8 bases identical to TRBD1. CDR3 length equals 15 residues. Losses at the gene ends were 0 bases for V and 8 bases for J; bases not matched to a gene: 9. Per the germline V gene, CDR1 is SGHRS and CDR2 is YFSETQ. The CDR3 coding sequence is TGCGCCAGCAGCTTGGCCCCCAGGGGGCTGATGGAAGCTTTCTTT. It yields the protein CASSLAPRGLMEAFF.

The chain links TRBV10-2 to TRBJ2-7, with TRBD2 matching 8 bases. J gave up 7 bases and V 2 bases, and 10 bases lay outside the gene matches. This CDR3 region has 15 residues. The germline V gene encodes CDR1 WSHSY and CDR2 SAAADI. For the CDR3, the DNA is TGCGCCAGCAGTGAGATAGAGCGGGAGCTCTGGGAGCAGTACTTC. Translated: CASSEIERELWEQYF.

This chain uses TRBV18 with TRBJ2-1; 10 positions match TRBD2. V lost 3 bases, J lost 3 bases, and 2 bases stayed unmatched. Germline V gene sequence: CDR1 KGHSH, CDR2 LQKENI. CDR3 length: 15 residues. The CDR3 bases are TGTGCCAGCTCACCGGGACTAGCGAACTACAATGAGCAGTTCTTC. Amino acids: CASSPGLANYNEQFF.

The chain has TRBV4-2 and TRBJ1-1; 8 nucleotides line up with TRBD1. V dropped 1 base and J dropped 1; count of bases not matched to a gene: 2. The CDR3 sequence is 15 residues long. The V gene's germline CDR1 is LGHNA and CDR2 YNFKEQ. The CDR3 region has the DNA TGTGCCAGCAGCCAAGGGACAGGGACGAACACTGAAGCTTTCTTT. Encoded protein: CASSQGTGTNTEAFF.

The J gene is TRBJ1-5, the V gene TRBV30; no reliable D call. CDR1 and CDR2 (germline): GTSNPN, SVGIG (reference sequence). CDR3 length: 15 amino acids. Trimming stripped 4 bases from V and 6 bases from J, with 19 bases between. The CDR3 protein is CAWTKRGQVIQPQHF. The CDR3 DNA reads TGTGCCTGGACCAAACGCGGGCAGGTGATTCAGCCCCAGCATTTT.

The chain joins TRBV7-3 to TRBJ1-2, with TRBD1 identical over 9 bases. The CDR3 has 13 residues. Unmatched junction bases numbered 6, after V lost 5 bases and J lost 8 bases. Germline assignment: CDR1 SGHTA and CDR2 FQGTGA. This CDR3 is CASSGTGSRGYTF. CDR3 nucleotides: TGTGCCAGCAGCGGGACAGGGTCTAGAGGCTACACCTTC.

The chain combines TRBV21-1 with TRBJ2-7; TRBD1 reflects the table's D call only, with no check against the DNA. TRBV21-1 is noted as a pseudogene. This CDR3 comprises 14 residues. The DNA of the CDR3 is TGTGCCAGCAGCCCACGGACAGGGACCTACGAGCAGTACTTC. It encodes CASSPRTGTYEQYF.

The CDR3 region is CASSEAGQGARGYTF. As DNA, the CDR3 is TGTGCCAGCAGTGAAGCGGGACAGGGGGCGCGAGGCTACACCTTC. The chain employs TRBV25-1 and TRBJ1-2; 12 bases align to TRBD1. J was trimmed by 8 bases and V by 2 bases; bases with no gene match: 6. Germline values: CDR1 MGHDK, CDR2 SYGVNS. This CDR3 has 15 amino acids.